A selection of T cell receptor beta chains follows, all from one sample in a study of T cells in Graves' hyperthyroidism and ophthalmopathy. TCRdb called the multiplex PCR reads again in MiXCR, with one record for every CDR3 protein. This table has approximately 570,000 distinct CDR3 sequences, about 20% appearing once. Sequencing was done on a sample of blood. Receptor source: a man aged 40-49 years with Graves' ophthalmopathy. Each CDR3 is given with its conserved first and last residue. The order of the fields is clone size, D gene, J gene, V gene, CDR3 protein, CDR3 DNA. A D gene is named only where the DNA matches it firmly. Only part of the rows carry a size: once, few, many, or a class if the clone is expanded.

- TRBD2 TRBJ2-3 TRBV30 CAWRIPTSALADTQYF TGTGCCTGGAGGATTCCAACTAGCGCCCTGGCAGATACGCAGTATTTT
- - TRBJ2-1 TRBV19 CASSLGEVHNEQFF TGTGCCAGTAGTTTAGGGGAGGTTCACAATGAGCAGTTCTTC
few - TRBJ1-3 TRBV7-9 CASSTSGNTIYF TGTGCCAGCAGCACGTCTGGAAACACCATATATTTT
- TRBD1 TRBJ1-1 TRBV10-3 CAISAGTEINTEAFF TGTGCCATCAGTGCCGGGACAGAGATTAACACTGAAGCTTTCTTT
- TRBD2 TRBJ2-1 TRBV6-1 CASSEIAGAFNEQFF TGTGCCAGCAGTGAGATAGCGGGAGCGTTCAATGAGCAGTTCTTC
few - TRBJ2-2 TRBV7-3 CASSAAIPGTALAVGTGELFF TGTGCCAGCAGCGCTGCCATCCCTGGGACAGCCTTAGCGGTTGGCACCGGGGAGCTGTTTTTT
many - TRBJ2-7 TRBV2 CASSGPSYEQYF TGTGCCAGCAGCGGACCCTCCTACGAGCAGTACTTC
many - TRBJ1-1 TRBV3-1 CASSLNGAEAFF TGTGCCAGCAGCCTAAATGGCGCTGAAGCTTTCTTT
many TRBD2 TRBJ2-5 TRBV7-6 CASSLTTSGDQETQYF TGTGCCAGCAGCTTAACAACTAGCGGAGACCAAGAGACCCAGTACTTC
many - TRBJ2-3 TRBV20-1 CSATQGWADTQYF TGCAGTGCTACACAGGGATGGGCAGATACGCAGTATTTT
few - TRBJ2-1 TRBV10-3 CATRMGYEQFF TGTGCCACGCGGATGGGGTATGAGCAGTTCTTC
many TRBD2 TRBJ2-3 TRBV13 CASSSLREWDTQYF TGTGCCAGCAGCTCCCTGCGGGAGTGGGATACGCAGTATTTT
- - TRBJ1-2 TRBV28 CASRAGLFYGYTF TGTGCCAGCCGAGCCGGACTTTTCTATGGCTACACCTTC
- - TRBJ1-2 TRBV11-2 CASSLVTYYGYTF TGTGCCAGCAGCTTAGTGACATACTATGGCTACACCTTC
few TRBD2 TRBJ2-1 TRBV7-3 CASSLNPRTSGSPLGEQFF TGTGCCAGCAGCTTAAACCCTAGGACTAGCGGGAGCCCTCTTGGTGAGCAGTTCTTC
- TRBD2 TRBJ2-5 TRBV27 CASGPLAGGDETQYF TGTGCCAGCGGTCCCTTAGCGGGGGGCGACGAGACCCAGTACTTC
few - TRBJ2-2 TRBV20-1 CSAFTGYSSGELFF TGCAGTGCTTTTACAGGGTACAGTTCCGGGGAGCTGTTTTTT
many - TRBJ1-1 TRBV12-3/TRBV12-4 CASSPSTANTEAFF TGTGCCAGCAGTCCCTCGACAGCGAACACTGAAGCTTTCTTT
- TRBD1 TRBJ2-1 TRBV5-1 CASSLTGGAGDEQFF TGCGCCAGCAGCCTGACAGGGGGCGCCGGGGATGAGCAGTTCTTC
- TRBD1 TRBJ2-7 TRBV5-4 CASSSGGGAGYEQYF TGTGCCAGCAGCTCAGGGGGCGGAGCGGGCTACGAGCAGTACTTC
- - TRBJ2-5 TRBV20-1 CSARTDKETQYF TGCAGTGCTAGGACGGATAAAGAGACCCAGTACTTC
many - TRBJ1-2 TRBV7-2 CASSLRGRGEGYGYTF TGTGCCAGCAGCTTAAGAGGGCGAGGGGAGGGCTATGGCTACACCTTC
few - TRBJ1-1 TRBV13 CASSRLGPEAFF TGTGCCAGCAGCAGACTTGGCCCTGAAGCTTTCTTT
few - TRBJ1-2 TRBV11-2 CASSLGPGAGYGYTF TGTGCCAGCAGCTTAGGACCAGGGGCTGGGTATGGCTACACCTTC
few - TRBJ2-2 TRBV19 CASRASGAGELFF TGTGCCAGTAGGGCCAGCGGAGCCGGGGAGCTGTTTTTT
- TRBD2 TRBJ2-3 TRBV19 CASSPSGLAGVGGDTQYF TGTGCCAGTAGCCCTTCGGGACTAGCGGGAGTTGGGGGAGATACGCAGTATTTT
many TRBD1 TRBJ2-2 TRBV2 CASSEQGATGELFF TGTGCCAGCAGTGAACAGGGGGCGACCGGGGAGCTGTTTTTT
few - TRBJ1-2 TRBV28 CASSDRNYGYTF TGTGCCAGCAGTGACAGGAACTATGGCTACACCTTC
- TRBD1 TRBJ1-2 TRBV6-1 CASSVPTGEVLYGYTF TGTGCCAGCAGTGTCCCGACAGGGGAAGTCCTATATGGCTACACCTTC
few - TRBJ2-7 TRBV6-5 CASSYRPQGYEQYF TGTGCCAGCAGTTATCGGCCCCAAGGATACGAGCAGTACTTC
- - TRBJ1-3 TRBV15 CATSRDRWAGNTIYF TGTGCCACCAGCAGAGACAGGTGGGCTGGAAACACCATATATTTT
few TRBD1 TRBJ2-1 TRBV5-8 CASRTGQGLTSYNEQFF TGTGCCAGCAGGACGGGACAGGGGTTGACCTCCTACAATGAGCAGTTCTTC
few - TRBJ1-4 TRBV15 CATRLGGRSEKLFF TGTGCCACCAGGCTCGGGGGGAGAAGTGAAAAACTGTTTTTT
- - TRBJ2-1 TRBV4-1 CASAGDRNNEQFF TGCGCCAGCGCCGGGGACCGGAACAATGAGCAGTTCTTC
few - TRBJ1-1 TRBV30 CAWSLVLGTEAFF TGTGCCTGGAGCTTGGTATTGGGCACTGAAGCTTTCTTT
- - TRBJ2-5 TRBV6-2/TRBV6-3 CASSYWAEQETQYF TGTGCCAGCAGTTACTGGGCGGAACAAGAGACCCAGTACTTC
many - TRBJ2-7 TRBV28 CASTVNYEQYF TGTGCCAGCACCGTCAACTACGAGCAGTACTTC
- TRBD1 TRBJ1-4 TRBV30 CAWTGGTNEKLFF TGTGCCTGGACAGGGGGAACTAATGAAAAACTGTTTTTT
- - TRBJ2-5 TRBV5-6 CASSSLGDVGETQYF TGTGCCAGCAGCTCTCTAGGTGATGTTGGGGAGACCCAGTACTTC
- - TRBJ2-1 TRBV5-5 CASSPGIGDGYNEQFF TGTGCCAGCAGCCCCGGGATCGGGGACGGCTACAATGAGCAGTTCTTC
- TRBD2 TRBJ2-1 TRBV7-9 CASSFTSGRWDNEQFF TGTGCCAGCAGCTTCACCAGCGGGAGATGGGACAATGAGCAGTTCTTC
- - TRBJ2-7 TRBV6-1 CASRTGASLDYEQYF TGTGCCAGCAGAACGGGTGCTAGCCTCGACTACGAGCAGTACTTC
few - TRBJ1-6 TRBV12-3/TRBV12-4 CASSLVYLGSPLHF TGTGCCAGCAGTTTAGTATACCTTGGGTCACCCCTCCACTTT
few TRBD2 TRBJ2-3 TRBV28 CASSPLLTSGATDTQYF TGTGCCAGCAGTCCTCTCCTGACTAGCGGAGCCACAGATACGCAGTATTTT
- - TRBJ2-1 TRBV7-9 CASSVGWGGGYNEQFF TGTGCCAGCAGCGTAGGCTGGGGTGGGGGCTACAATGAGCAGTTCTTC
many TRBD1 TRBJ1-5 TRBV6-1 CASREGQGVGQPQHF TGTGCCAGCAGAGAAGGACAGGGTGTAGGTCAGCCCCAGCATTTT
- - TRBJ2-3 TRBV20-1 CSARTGLPHRTDTQYF TGCAGTGCTAGGACCGGACTACCCCACCGCACAGATACGCAGTATTTT
many - TRBJ1-1 TRBV6-5 CASSYSRRERAFF TGTGCCAGCAGTTACTCCCGAAGGGAGCGAGCTTTCTTT
many - TRBJ1-2 TRBV7-2 CASSHDSYYGYTF TGTGCCAGCAGCCATGACAGTTACTATGGCTACACCTTC
many - TRBJ1-1 TRBV10-3 CAGGGGPMNTEAFF TGTGCCGGGGGCGGGGGGCCCATGAACACTGAAGCTTTCTTT
many - TRBJ1-6 TRBV19 CASQDEVPSPLHF TGTGCCAGTCAGGACGAGGTTCCCTCACCCCTCCACTTT
few - TRBJ1-1 TRBV6-1 CASTKQSMNTEAFF TGTGCCAGCACCAAACAGAGTATGAACACTGAAGCTTTCTTT
many - TRBJ2-7 TRBV30 CAWSVRGAEQYF TGTGCCTGGAGTGTACGGGGGGCCGAGCAGTACTTC
many - TRBJ2-1 TRBV5-5 CASSLAQLLRNEQFF TGTGCCAGCAGCTTGGCGCAGCTATTAAGGAATGAGCAGTTCTTC